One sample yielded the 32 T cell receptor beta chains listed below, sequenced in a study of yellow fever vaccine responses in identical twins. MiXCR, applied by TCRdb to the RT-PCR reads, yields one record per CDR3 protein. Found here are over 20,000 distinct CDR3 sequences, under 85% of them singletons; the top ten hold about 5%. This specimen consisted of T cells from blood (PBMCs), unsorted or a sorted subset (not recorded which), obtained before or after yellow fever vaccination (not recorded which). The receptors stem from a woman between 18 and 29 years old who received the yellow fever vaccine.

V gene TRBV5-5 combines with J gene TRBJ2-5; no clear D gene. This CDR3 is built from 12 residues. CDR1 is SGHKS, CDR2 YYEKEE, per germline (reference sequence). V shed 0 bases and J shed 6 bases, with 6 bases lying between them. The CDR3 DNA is TGTGCCAGCAGCTTGGACAGACAGACCCAGTACTTC. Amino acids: CASSLDRQTQYF.

The CDR3 DNA sequence: TGTGCCAGCAGTTTCGCGCGCAGGACTAGCGGAACCTACAATGAGCAGTTCTTC. It is translated as CASSFARRTSGTYNEQFF. The V and J genes are TRBV12-3 or TRBV12-4 and TRBJ2-1; 10 bases align to TRBD2. The V segment lost 3 bases and the J segment 2 bases; nucleotides outside the gene matches: 10. This CDR3 has 18 residues.

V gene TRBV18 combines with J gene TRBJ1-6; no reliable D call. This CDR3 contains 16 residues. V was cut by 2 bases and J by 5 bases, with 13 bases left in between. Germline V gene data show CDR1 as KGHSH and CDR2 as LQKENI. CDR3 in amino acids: CASSPFILENNSPLHF. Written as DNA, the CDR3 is TGTGCCAGCTCACCATTTATCCTAGAGAATAATTCACCCCTCCACTTT.

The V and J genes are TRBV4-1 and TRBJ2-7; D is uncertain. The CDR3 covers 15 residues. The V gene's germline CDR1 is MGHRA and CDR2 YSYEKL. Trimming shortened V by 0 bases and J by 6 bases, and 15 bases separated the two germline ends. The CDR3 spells CASSQDLILPSEQYF. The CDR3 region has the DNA TGCGCCAGCAGCCAAGATTTGATCCTACCCAGCGAGCAGTACTTC.

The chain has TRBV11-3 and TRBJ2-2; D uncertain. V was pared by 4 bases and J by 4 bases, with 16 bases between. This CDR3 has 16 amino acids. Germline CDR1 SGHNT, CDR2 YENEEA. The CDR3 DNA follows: TGTGCCAGCAGCTCCGTTGTGGGGATTACCACCGGGGAGCTGTTTTTT. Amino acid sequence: CASSSVVGITTGELFF.

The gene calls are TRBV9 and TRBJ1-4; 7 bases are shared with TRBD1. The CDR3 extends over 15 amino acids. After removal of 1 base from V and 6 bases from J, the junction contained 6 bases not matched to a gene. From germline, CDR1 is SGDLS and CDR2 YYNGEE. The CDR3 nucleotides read TGTGCCAGCAGCGTAACAAACAGGGGTCATGAAAAACTGTTTTTT. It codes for CASSVTNRGHEKLFF.

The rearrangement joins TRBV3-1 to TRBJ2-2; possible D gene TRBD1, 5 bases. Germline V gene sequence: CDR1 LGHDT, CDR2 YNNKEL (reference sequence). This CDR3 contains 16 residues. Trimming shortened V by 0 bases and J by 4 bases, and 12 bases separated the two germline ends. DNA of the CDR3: TGTGCCAGCAGCCAAGATTCAGGGATCGGCACCGGGGAGCTGTTTTTT. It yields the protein CASSQDSGIGTGELFF.

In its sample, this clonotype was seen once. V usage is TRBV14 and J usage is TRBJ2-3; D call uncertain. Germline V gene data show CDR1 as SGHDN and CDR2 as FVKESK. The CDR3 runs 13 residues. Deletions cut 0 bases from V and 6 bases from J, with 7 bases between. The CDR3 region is CASSQEWLDTQYF. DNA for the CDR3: TGTGCCAGCAGCCAAGAATGGCTGGATACGCAGTATTTT.

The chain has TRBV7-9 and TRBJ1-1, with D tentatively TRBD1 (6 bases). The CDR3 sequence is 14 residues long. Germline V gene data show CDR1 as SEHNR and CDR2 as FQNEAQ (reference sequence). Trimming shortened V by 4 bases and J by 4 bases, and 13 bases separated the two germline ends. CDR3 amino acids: CASSSQQGATEAFF. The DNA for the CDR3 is TGTGCCAGCAGCTCTCAACAGGGAGCCACTGAAGCTTTCTTT. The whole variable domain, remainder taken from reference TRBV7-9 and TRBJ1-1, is DTGVSQNPRHKITKRGQNVTFRCDPISEHNRLYWYRQTLGQGPEFLTYFQNEAQLEKSRLLSDRFSAERPKGSFSTLEIQRTEQGDSAMYLCASSSQQGATEAFFGQGTRLTVV.

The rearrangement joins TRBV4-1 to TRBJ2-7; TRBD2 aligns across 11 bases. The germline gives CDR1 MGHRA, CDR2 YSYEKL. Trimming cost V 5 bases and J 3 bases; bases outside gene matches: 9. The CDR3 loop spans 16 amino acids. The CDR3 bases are TGCGCCAGCAGCGGCCTAGCGGGAGGCGACCGCTACGAGCAGTACTTC. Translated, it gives CASSGLAGGDRYEQYF.

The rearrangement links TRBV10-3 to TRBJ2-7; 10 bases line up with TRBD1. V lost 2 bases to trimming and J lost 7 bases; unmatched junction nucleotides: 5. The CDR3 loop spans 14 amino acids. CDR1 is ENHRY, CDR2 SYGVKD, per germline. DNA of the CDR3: TGTGCCATCAGTGAGCCCGGACAGGGGGGGGAGCAGTACGTC. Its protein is CAISEPGQGGEQYV.

CDR3: CASSNARGTEAFF. DNA for the CDR3: TGTGCCAGTAGTAATGCACGGGGCACTGAAGCTTTCTTT. The chain recombines TRBV19 with TRBJ1-1; no clear D gene. CDR1 LNHDA and CDR2 SQIVND come from the germline V gene (reference sequence). The CDR3 consists of 13 residues. The V end was cut by 4 bases, the J end by 4 bases, with 10 bases between. Combining the CDR3 with reference TRBV19 and TRBJ1-1 gives the whole variable domain DGGITQSPKYLFRKEGQNVTLSCEQNLNHDAMYWYRQDPGQGLRLIYYSQIVNDFQKGDIAEGYSVSREKKESFPLTVTSAQKNPTAFYLCASSNARGTEAFFGQGTRLTVV.

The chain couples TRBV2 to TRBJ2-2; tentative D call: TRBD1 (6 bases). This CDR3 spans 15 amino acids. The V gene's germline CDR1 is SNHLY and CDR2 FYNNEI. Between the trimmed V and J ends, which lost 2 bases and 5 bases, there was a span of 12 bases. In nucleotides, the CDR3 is TGTGCCAGCAGTGAACAGGGGCTCAGGACCGGGGAGCTGTTTTTT. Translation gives CASSEQGLRTGELFF.

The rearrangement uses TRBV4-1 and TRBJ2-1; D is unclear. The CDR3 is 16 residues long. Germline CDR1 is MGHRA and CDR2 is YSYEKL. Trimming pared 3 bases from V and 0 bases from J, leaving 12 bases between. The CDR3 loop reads CASSQGFSSSYNEQFF. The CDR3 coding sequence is TGCGCCAGCAGCCAGGGGTTTTCAAGCTCCTACAATGAGCAGTTCTTC.

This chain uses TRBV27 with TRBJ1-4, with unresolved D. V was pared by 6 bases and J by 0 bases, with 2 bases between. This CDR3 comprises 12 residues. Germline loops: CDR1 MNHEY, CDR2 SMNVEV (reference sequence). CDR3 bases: TGTGCCAGCAGATCAACTAATGAAAAACTGTTTTTT. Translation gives CASRSTNEKLFF.

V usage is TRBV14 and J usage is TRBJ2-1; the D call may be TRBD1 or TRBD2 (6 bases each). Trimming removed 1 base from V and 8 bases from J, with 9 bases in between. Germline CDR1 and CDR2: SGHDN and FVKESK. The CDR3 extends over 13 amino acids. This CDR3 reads CASSQGRGDEQFF. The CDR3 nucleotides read TGTGCCAGCAGCCAAGGAAGGGGGGATGAGCAGTTCTTC. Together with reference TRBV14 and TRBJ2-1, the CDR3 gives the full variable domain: EAGVTQFPSHSVIEKGQTVTLRCDPISGHDNLYWYRRVMGKEIKFLLHFVKESKQDESGMPNNRFLAERTGGTYSTLKVQPAELEDSGVYFCASSQGRGDEQFFGPGTRLTVL.

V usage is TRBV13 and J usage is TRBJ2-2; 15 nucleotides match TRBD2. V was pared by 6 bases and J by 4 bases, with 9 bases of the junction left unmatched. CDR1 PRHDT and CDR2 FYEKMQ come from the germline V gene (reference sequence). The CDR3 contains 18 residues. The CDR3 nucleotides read TGTGCCAGCAGGGGGACTAGCGGGGGGCCCGGCGGCACCGGGGAGCTGTTTTTT. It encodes CASRGTSGGPGGTGELFF.

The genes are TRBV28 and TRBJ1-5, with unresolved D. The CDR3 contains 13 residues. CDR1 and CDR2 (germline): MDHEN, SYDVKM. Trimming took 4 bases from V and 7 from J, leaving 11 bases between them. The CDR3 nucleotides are TGTGCCAGCAGTTCGGGAGGGTACCAGCCCCAGCATTTT. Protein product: CASSSGGYQPQHF. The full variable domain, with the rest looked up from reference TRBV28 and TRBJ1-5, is DVKVTQSSRYLVKRTGEKVFLECVQDMDHENMFWYRQDPGLGLRLIYFSYDVKMKEKGDIPEGYSVSREKKERFSLILESASTNQTSMYLCASSSGGYQPQHFGDGTRLSIL.

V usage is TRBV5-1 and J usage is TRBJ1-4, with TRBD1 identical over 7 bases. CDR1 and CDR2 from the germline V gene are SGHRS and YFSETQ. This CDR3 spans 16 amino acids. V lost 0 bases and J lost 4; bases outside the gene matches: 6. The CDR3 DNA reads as TGCGCCAGCAGCTTGGCGGGACAGAGGGTTAATGAAAAACTGTTTTTT. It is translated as CASSLAGQRVNEKLFF.

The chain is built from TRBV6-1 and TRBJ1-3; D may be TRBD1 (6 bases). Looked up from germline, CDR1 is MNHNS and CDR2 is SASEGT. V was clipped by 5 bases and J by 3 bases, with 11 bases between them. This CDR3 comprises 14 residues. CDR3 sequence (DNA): TGTGCCAGCAGTACGGGGGCAGGTGGAAACACCATATATTTT. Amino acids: CASSTGAGGNTIYF.

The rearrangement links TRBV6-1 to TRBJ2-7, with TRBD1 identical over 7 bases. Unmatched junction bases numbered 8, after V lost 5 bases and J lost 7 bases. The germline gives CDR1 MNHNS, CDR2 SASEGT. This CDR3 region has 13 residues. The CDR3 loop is CASSQGQTREQYV. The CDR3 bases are TGTGCCAGCAGTCAGGGACAGACCAGAGAGCAGTACGTC.

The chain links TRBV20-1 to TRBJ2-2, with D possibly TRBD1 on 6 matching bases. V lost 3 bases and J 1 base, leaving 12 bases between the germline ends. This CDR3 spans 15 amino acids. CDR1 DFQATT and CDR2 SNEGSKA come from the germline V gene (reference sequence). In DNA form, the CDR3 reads TGCAGTGCTAGTGGGGGCAGGGGGAACACCGGGGAGCTGTTTTTT. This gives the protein CSASGGRGNTGELFF.

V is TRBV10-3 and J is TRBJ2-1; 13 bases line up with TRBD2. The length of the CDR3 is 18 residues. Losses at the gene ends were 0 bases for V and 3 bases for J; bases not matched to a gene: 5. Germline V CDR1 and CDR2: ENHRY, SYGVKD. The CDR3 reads CAISESQGLAGVYNEQFF. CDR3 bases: TGTGCCATCAGTGAGTCTCAAGGACTAGCGGGAGTCTACAATGAGCAGTTCTTC.

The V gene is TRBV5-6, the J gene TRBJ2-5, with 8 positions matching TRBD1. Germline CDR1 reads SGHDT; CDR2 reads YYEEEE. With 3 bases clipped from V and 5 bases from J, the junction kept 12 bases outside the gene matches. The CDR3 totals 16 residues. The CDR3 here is CASSSGTGGFGETQYF. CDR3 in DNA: TGTGCCAGCAGCTCCGGGACAGGAGGGTTTGGTGAGACCCAGTACTTC.

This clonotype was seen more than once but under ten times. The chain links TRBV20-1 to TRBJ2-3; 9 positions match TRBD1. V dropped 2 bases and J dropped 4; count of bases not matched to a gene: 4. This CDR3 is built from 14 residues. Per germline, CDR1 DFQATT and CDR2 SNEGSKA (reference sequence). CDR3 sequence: CSARTGGKADTQYF. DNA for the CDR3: TGCAGTGCTAGAACAGGGGGCAAGGCAGATACGCAGTATTTT.

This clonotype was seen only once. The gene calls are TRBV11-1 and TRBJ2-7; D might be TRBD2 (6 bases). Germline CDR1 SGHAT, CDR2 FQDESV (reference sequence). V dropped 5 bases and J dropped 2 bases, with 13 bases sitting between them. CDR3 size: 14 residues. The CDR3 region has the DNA TGTGCCAGCAGCCACCGCGGGGCCCCCTACGAGCAGTACTTC. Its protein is CASSHRGAPYEQYF.

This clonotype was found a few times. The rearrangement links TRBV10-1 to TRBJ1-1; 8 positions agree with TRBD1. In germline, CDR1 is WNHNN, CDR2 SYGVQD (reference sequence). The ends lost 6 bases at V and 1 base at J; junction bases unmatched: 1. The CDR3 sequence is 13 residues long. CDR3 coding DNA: TGCGCCAGCAGGGACAGGGAGAACACTGAAGCTTTCTTT. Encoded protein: CASRDRENTEAFF.

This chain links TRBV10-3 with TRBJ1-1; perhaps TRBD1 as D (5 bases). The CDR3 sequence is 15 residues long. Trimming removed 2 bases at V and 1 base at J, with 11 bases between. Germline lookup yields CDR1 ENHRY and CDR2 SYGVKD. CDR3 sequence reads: CAISEGGRENTEAFF. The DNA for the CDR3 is TGTGCCATCAGTGAGGGGGGTAGGGAGAACACTGAAGCTTTCTTT.

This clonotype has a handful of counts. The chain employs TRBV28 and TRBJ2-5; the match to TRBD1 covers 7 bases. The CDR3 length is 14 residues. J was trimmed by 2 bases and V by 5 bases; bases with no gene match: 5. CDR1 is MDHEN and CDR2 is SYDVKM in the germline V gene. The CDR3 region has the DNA TGTGCCAGCAGTGGGGGACAGAAACAAGAGACCCAGTACTTC. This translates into CASSGGQKQETQYF. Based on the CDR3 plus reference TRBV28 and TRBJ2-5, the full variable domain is DVKVTQSSRYLVKRTGEKVFLECVQDMDHENMFWYRQDPGLGLRLIYFSYDVKMKEKGDIPEGYSVSREKKERFSLILESASTNQTSMYLCASSGGQKQETQYFGPGTRLLVL.

The CDR3 here is CSARDRVGSSYEQYF. CDR3 nucleotide sequence: TGCAGTGCTAGAGATCGGGTGGGATCCTCCTACGAGCAGTACTTC. The V call is TRBV20-1, the J call TRBJ2-7; D remains unclear. The CDR3 length is 15 residues. With 0 bases removed from V and 0 bases from J, the gap between germline ends came to 12 bases. Germline V CDR1 and CDR2: DFQATT, SNEGSKA (reference sequence).

The CDR3 protein is CASSQAYREANEKLFF. CDR3 in DNA: TGCGCCAGCAGTCAAGCCTACAGGGAAGCTAATGAAAAACTGTTTTTT. The chain is built from TRBV23-1 and TRBJ1-4; D might be TRBD1 (6 bases). TRBV23-1 is an ORF for which the function is uncertain. The CDR3 is made up of 16 amino acids. With 2 bases removed from V and 3 bases from J, the gap between germline ends came to 13 bases.

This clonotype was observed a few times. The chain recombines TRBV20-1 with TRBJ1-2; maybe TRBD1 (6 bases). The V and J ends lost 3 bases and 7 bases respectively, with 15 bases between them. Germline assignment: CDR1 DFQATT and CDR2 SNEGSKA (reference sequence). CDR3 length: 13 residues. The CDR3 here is CSARDRNDAGYTF. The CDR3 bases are TGCAGTGCTAGGGACAGAAACGATGCTGGCTACACCTTC.